These 26 T cell receptor beta chains were sequenced from one sample in a study of CD8+CD57+ T cells in acquired aplastic anemia. For CDR3 and TCR beta VDJ profiling, genomic DNA was the template used. TCRdb recomputed calls from the reads with MiXCR, one row per CDR3 protein. In the table there are tens of thousands of distinct CDR3 sequences, more than 65% of which are singletons. Sequencing was performed on sorted CD4+, CD8+, or CD8+CD57+ T cells (not recorded which) from PBMCs. The receptors originated from a human donor in good health, serving as a control.

This clonotype came up a few times. This chain links TRBV7-8 with TRBJ1-3; D not resolved. From germline, CDR1 is SGHVS and CDR2 FQNEAQ. The CDR3 totals 13 residues. The ends were cut back, 3 bases at V and 0 bases at J, with 3 bases in the middle. CDR3 DNA: TGTGCCAGCAGCTTGAGCTCTGGAAACACCATATATTTT. It encodes CASSLSSGNTIYF. The full variable domain, rest sourced from reference TRBV7-8 and TRBJ1-3, is GAGVSQSPRYKVAKRGQDVALRCDPISGHVSLFWYQQALGQGPEFLTYFQNEAQLDKSGLPSDRFFAERPEGSVSTLKIQRTQQEDSAVYLCASSLSSGNTIYFGEGSWLTVV.

V is TRBV10-3 and J is TRBJ1-1; D perhaps matches TRBD1 (5 bases). The germline V and J ends were trimmed by 4 bases and 0 bases, with 12 bases remaining between them. The germline V gene has CDR1 ENHRY and CDR2 SYGVKD. The CDR3 loop spans 15 amino acids. The CDR3 protein is CAISGKGEMNTEAFF. The CDR3 bases are TGTGCCATCAGTGGAAAAGGGGAAATGAACACTGAAGCTTTCTTT.

V gene TRBV7-6 combines with J gene TRBJ1-5, with 10 positions matching TRBD1. Germline trimming cut 1 base from V and 1 base from J; bases unmatched to any gene: 1. The CDR3 totals 16 residues. Germline values: CDR1 SGHVS, CDR2 FNYEAQ. The CDR3 nucleotides read TGTGCCAGCAGCTTAGGACAGGGGGCGAGCAATCAGCCCCAGCATTTT. This gives the protein CASSLGQGASNQPQHF.

The chain uses TRBV2 and TRBJ1-6, with 7 bases lining up with TRBD1. CDR3 length equals 15 residues. Trimming removed 1 base from V and 9 bases from J; junction bases left unmatched: 6. CDR1 is SNHLY, CDR2 FYNNEI, per germline. The CDR3 DNA follows: TGTGCCAGCAGTGAAGGTCAGGGGGGTGGTTCACCCCTCCACTTT. This codes for CASSEGQGGGSPLHF.

This CDR3 reads CASSLRLAGGHTDTQYF. The CDR3, as DNA: TGCGCCAGCAGCTTGCGACTAGCGGGAGGGCACACAGATACGCAGTATTTT. The chain recombines TRBV5-1 with TRBJ2-3; 14 bases line up with TRBD2. Germline CDR1 SGHRS, CDR2 YFSETQ. This CDR3 is 17 amino acids long. V gave up 1 base and J gave up 2 bases; unmatched junction bases: 3.

J is TRBJ1-5 and V is TRBV5-5, with D unresolved. V shed 0 bases and J shed 3 bases, with 4 bases lying between them. This CDR3 has 13 residues. Germline assignment: CDR1 SGHKS and CDR2 YYEKEE (reference sequence). The CDR3 here is CASSLGNNQPQHF. For the CDR3, the DNA is TGTGCCAGCAGCTTGGGTAACAATCAGCCCCAGCATTTT.

V is TRBV19 and J is TRBJ2-7, with D possibly TRBD2 on 5 matching bases. Near its end, the DNA agrees better with TRBJ2-1, so the J call may be wrong. The CDR3 is 11 amino acids. Germline values: CDR1 LNHDA, CDR2 SQIVND (reference sequence). CDR3 loop: CASSWRYEQFF. In DNA form, the CDR3 reads TGTGCCAGTAGTTGGAGGTACGAGCAGTTCTTC.

The chain combines TRBV20-1 with TRBJ2-7; D remains unclear. The V end was cut by 6 bases, the J end by 0 bases, with 15 bases between. This CDR3 contains 14 residues. Germline V gene sequence: CDR1 DFQATT, CDR2 SNEGSKA (reference sequence). CDR3 sequence (DNA): TGCAGTGCAATTAGTCCGGTGAGCTCCTACGAGCAGTACTTC. Translation: CSAISPVSSYEQYF.

V is TRBV10-3 and J is TRBJ2-1; D is possibly TRBD2 (5 bases). The CDR3 runs to 14 residues. Deletions cut 11 bases from V and 1 base from J, with 15 bases between. Germline V lookup: CDR1 ENHRY, CDR2 SYGVKD. In nucleotides, the CDR3 is TGTGCCGTCCGGAGCAGAGGGTCCTACAATGAGCAGTTCTTC. Translated: CAVRSRGSYNEQFF.

The chain uses TRBV7-2 and TRBJ1-3; TRBD1 aligns across 10 bases. The CDR3 totals 14 residues. The V segment lost 5 bases and the J segment 4 bases; nucleotides outside the gene matches: 2. Looked up from germline, CDR1 is SGHTA and CDR2 is FQGNSA. The CDR3: CASSQDRGGNTIYF. The DNA of the CDR3 is TGTGCCAGCAGCCAGGACAGGGGGGGAAACACCATATATTTT.

This sequence joins TRBV10-3 and TRBJ1-5; D ambiguous. From germline, CDR1 is ENHRY and CDR2 SYGVKD. The CDR3 loop spans 12 amino acids. V lost 4 bases and J lost 7, with 8 bases in between. CDR3 residues: CAISGGGQPQHF. The CDR3 region has the DNA TGTGCCATCAGTGGAGGAGGGCAGCCCCAGCATTTT.

V gene TRBV10-3 combines with J gene TRBJ1-5; D gene unclear. The CDR3 runs to 14 residues. Germline CDR1 is ENHRY and CDR2 is SYGVKD. V lost 10 bases and J lost 7, with 20 bases in between. CDR3 in DNA: TGTGCCAGTAGTATCAACCGGGCACGGCAGCCCCAGCATTTT. Amino acid sequence: CASSINRARQPQHF.

This chain connects TRBV25-1 to TRBJ1-2; the D is unclear. Germline values: CDR1 MGHDK, CDR2 SYGVNS. Trimming took off 1 base at V and 8 bases at J, with 8 bases between the two ends. CDR3 length equals 12 residues. CDR3 nucleotide sequence: TGTGCCAGCAGTGAATTTGAGAGGGGCTACACCTTC. Translation gives CASSEFERGYTF.

This chain uses TRBV2 with TRBJ2-7, with 7 nucleotides matching TRBD1. Trimming cost V 3 bases and J 4 bases; bases outside gene matches: 6. The CDR3 runs 14 residues. Looked up from germline, CDR1 is SNHLY and CDR2 is FYNNEI. The CDR3 region is CASSDVGTEYEQYF. CDR3 DNA: TGTGCCAGCAGTGATGTTGGGACAGAATACGAGCAGTACTTC.

This clonotype was seen a few times. The chain is built from TRBV20-1 and TRBJ2-5; 9 bases agree with TRBD2. V lost 3 bases and J lost 5; bases outside the gene matches: 7. The CDR3 spans 14 residues. Looked up from germline, CDR1 is DFQATT and CDR2 is SNEGSKA (reference sequence). In DNA form, the CDR3 reads TGCAGTGCTAGGGGCGGGGGGGTTCTGGAGACCCAGTACTTC. Residues: CSARGGGVLETQYF.

V usage is TRBV9 and J usage is TRBJ2-1, with D maybe TRBD2 (7 bases). This CDR3 comprises 14 residues. Germline loops: CDR1 SGDLS, CDR2 YYNGEE. The V end was cut by 3 bases, the J end by 5 bases, with 12 bases between. DNA for the CDR3: TGTGCCAGCAGCGGGTGGGGGGGCCACAATGAGCAGTTCTTC. This codes for CASSGWGGHNEQFF.

This chain connects TRBV2 to TRBJ2-7; D possibly corresponds to TRBD1 (5 bases). The V and J ends lost 6 bases and 7 bases respectively, with 7 bases between them. The CDR3 runs to 10 residues. Germline loops: CDR1 SNHLY, CDR2 FYNNEI. The DNA for the CDR3 is TGTGCCAGCAGAGGGGTTGAGCAGTACTTC. Protein sequence: CASRGVEQYF.

The rearrangement uses TRBV4-3 and TRBJ2-7; 10 nucleotides agree with TRBD2. This CDR3 region has 14 residues. Trimming at V came to 1 base and at J to 3 bases, leaving 0 bases not matched to a gene. Germline V gives CDR1 LGHNA, CDR2 YSLEER. This CDR3 is CASSQASGGYEQYF. The CDR3 DNA sequence: TGCGCCAGCAGCCAAGCTAGCGGGGGCTACGAGCAGTACTTC.

This clonotype is labeled as large. This chain links TRBV7-6 with TRBJ2-7; maybe TRBD1 (6 bases). Germline V gene sequence: CDR1 SGHVS, CDR2 FNYEAQ. Trimming removed 1 base at V and 6 bases at J, with 7 bases between. CDR3 size: 12 residues. The CDR3 coding sequence is TGTGCCAGCAGCTTAGTGGGGGCCGAGCAGTACTTC. Translating it yields CASSLVGAEQYF.

The chain recombines TRBV7-2 with TRBJ2-7; D not certain. The CDR3 extends over 13 amino acids. From germline, CDR1 is SGHTA and CDR2 FQGNSA. The V and J ends lost 3 bases and 2 bases respectively, with 8 bases between them. The chain's CDR3 is CASSFGVAYEQYF. CDR3 in DNA: TGTGCCAGCAGCTTCGGCGTTGCCTACGAGCAGTACTTC.

The chain employs TRBV7-9 and TRBJ1-2; 7 nucleotides align to TRBD1. The CDR3 runs to 16 residues. Trimming took 4 bases from V and 2 from J; bases not matched to a gene: 10. The germline gives CDR1 SEHNR, CDR2 FQNEAQ (reference sequence). The CDR3 loop is CASSSLADRPNYGYTF. The DNA for the CDR3 is TGTGCCAGCAGCTCCTTAGCGGACAGGCCGAACTATGGCTACACCTTC.

The chain couples TRBV10-3 to TRBJ2-7; 7 nucleotides line up with TRBD1. Germline lookup yields CDR1 ENHRY and CDR2 SYGVKD. The CDR3 runs 15 residues. Losses at the gene ends were 6 bases for V and 2 bases for J; bases not matched to a gene: 10. The CDR3 DNA reads TGTGCCATCAGACCGGGACAGCAATCAACCTACGAGCAGTACTTC. Amino acid sequence: CAIRPGQQSTYEQYF.

This clonotype is judged medium-sized (0.01 to 0.1%). The genes are TRBV7-9 and TRBJ1-2; D is unresolved. Looked up from germline, CDR1 is SEHNR and CDR2 is FQNEAQ (reference sequence). Trimming removed 1 base from V and 6 bases from J, with 9 bases in between. The CDR3 loop spans 13 amino acids. The CDR3 protein is CASSLGGMDGYTF. The CDR3 nucleotides read TGTGCCAGCAGCTTAGGGGGTATGGATGGCTACACCTTC.

This chain connects TRBV2 to TRBJ2-5; D possibly uses TRBD1 or TRBD2 (5 bases each). Trimming took 4 bases from V and 7 from J, leaving 13 bases between them. The germline V gene encodes CDR1 SNHLY and CDR2 FYNNEI. CDR3 length: 13 residues. This CDR3 reads CASSVRDAGTQYF. CDR3 nucleotide sequence: TGTGCCAGCAGTGTCAGGGACGCGGGGACCCAGTACTTC.

This clonotype was detected only once. The chain joins TRBV4-2 to TRBJ2-7; 7 bases line up with TRBD2. Losses at the gene ends were 4 bases for V and 5 bases for J; bases not matched to a gene: 11. The CDR3 covers 15 residues. Germline V gives CDR1 LGHNA, CDR2 YNFKEQ. CDR3 loop: CASSPDGGEGDEQYF. CDR3 sequence (DNA): TGTGCCAGCAGCCCAGATGGGGGGGAGGGCGACGAGCAGTACTTC.

The genes are TRBV10-3 and TRBJ1-3, with 7 bases identical to TRBD1. V was pared by 6 bases and J by 9 bases, with 5 bases of the junction left unmatched. This CDR3 is built from 12 residues. CDR1 is ENHRY, CDR2 SYGVKD, per germline. The chain's CDR3 is CAIRDRSGTIYF. The CDR3 DNA reads as TGTGCCATCAGGGACAGGTCGGGCACCATATATTTT.